This T cell receptor (beta chain) was profiled in a study of spatial heterogeneity in lung cancer. Documented time point: sample taken at primary tumor resection. Broader study findings: Counts of expanded alpha and beta TCRs within tumors tracked the tumor nonsynonymous mutation count.

The CDR3 extends over 13 amino acids. The germline V and J ends were trimmed by 0 bases and 8 bases, with 9 bases remaining between them. Per the germline V gene, CDR1 is SGHAT and CDR2 is FQNNGV. This clonotype was counted a few times. Its antigen remains unknown. Because the library targeted alpha chains, this beta chain is an off-target read whose size means little. Each CDR3 protein gets one entry after TCRdb re-called the 5' RACE reads with MiXCR. The sample contains about 3,500 distinct CDR3 sequences, roughly 5.5% of which appear only once. The sample here was lung tumor tissue, taken at surgery. The origin of this receptor is a female donor with early-stage non-small cell lung cancer. This chain connects TRBV11-2 to TRBJ2-3; no firm D call. This chain's CDR3 is CASSLDRHSTQYF. In DNA form, the CDR3 reads TGTGCCAGCAGCTTAGACCGGCACAGTACGCAGTATTTT.